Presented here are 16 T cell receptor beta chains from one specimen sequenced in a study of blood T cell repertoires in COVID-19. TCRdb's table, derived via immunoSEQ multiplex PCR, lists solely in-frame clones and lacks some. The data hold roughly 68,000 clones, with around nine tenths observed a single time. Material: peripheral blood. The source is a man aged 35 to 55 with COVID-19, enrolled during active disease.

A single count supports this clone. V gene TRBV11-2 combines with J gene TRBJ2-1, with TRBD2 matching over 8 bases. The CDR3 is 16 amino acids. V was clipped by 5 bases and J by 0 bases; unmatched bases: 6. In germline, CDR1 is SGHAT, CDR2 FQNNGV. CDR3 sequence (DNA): TGTGCCAGCAGCATTAGCGGGGTTAGCTCCTACAATGAGCAGTTCTTC. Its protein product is CASSISGVSSYNEQFF.

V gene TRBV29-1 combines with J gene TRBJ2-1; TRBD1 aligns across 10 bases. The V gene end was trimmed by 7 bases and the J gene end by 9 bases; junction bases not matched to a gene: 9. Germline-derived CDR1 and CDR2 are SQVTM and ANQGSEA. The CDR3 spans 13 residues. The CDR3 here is CSANPGQGTEQFF. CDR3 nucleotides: TGCAGCGCCAATCCGGGACAGGGGACTGAGCAGTTCTTC.

This CDR3 reads CASRGAAGATNEKLFF. In nucleotides, the CDR3 is TGTGCCAGCAGGGGGGCCGCGGGGGCGACTAATGAAAAACTGTTTTTT. The chain couples TRBV27 to TRBJ1-4, with D perhaps matching TRBD1 (6 bases). The ends were cut back, 6 bases at V and 2 bases at J, with 16 bases in the middle. Germline CDR1 is MNHEY and CDR2 is SMNVEV (reference sequence). This CDR3 is built from 16 residues.

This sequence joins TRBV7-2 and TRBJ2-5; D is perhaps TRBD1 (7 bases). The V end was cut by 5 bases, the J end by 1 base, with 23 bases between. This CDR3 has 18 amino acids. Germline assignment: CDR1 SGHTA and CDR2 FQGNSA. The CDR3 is CASSPNSRQGGFQETQYF. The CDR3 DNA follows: TGTGCCAGCAGCCCAAATAGTCGACAGGGAGGATTCCAAGAGACCCAGTACTTC.

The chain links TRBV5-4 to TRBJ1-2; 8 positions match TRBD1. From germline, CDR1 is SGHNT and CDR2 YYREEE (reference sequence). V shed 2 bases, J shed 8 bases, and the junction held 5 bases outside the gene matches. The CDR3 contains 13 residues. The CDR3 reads CASSFDRGRGYTF. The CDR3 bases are TGTGCCAGCAGCTTCGACAGGGGTCGGGGCTACACCTTC. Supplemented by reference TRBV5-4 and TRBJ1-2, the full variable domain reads ETGVTQSPTHLIKTRGQQVTLRCSSQSGHNTVSWYQQALGQGPQFIFQYYREEENGRGNFPPRFSGLQFPNYSSELNVNALELDDSALYLCASSFDRGRGYTFGSGTRLTVV.

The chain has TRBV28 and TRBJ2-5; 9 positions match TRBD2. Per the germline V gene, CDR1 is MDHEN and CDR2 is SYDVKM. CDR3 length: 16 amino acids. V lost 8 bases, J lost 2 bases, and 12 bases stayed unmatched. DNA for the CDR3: TGTGCCAGCGGAGGCGGGGGGGCTTTTGGGCAAGAGACCCAGTACTTC. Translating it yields CASGGGGAFGQETQYF.

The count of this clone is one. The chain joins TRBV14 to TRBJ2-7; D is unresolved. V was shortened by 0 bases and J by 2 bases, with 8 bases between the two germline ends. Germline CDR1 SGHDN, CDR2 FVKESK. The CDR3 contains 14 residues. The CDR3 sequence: CASSQDWSAYEQYF. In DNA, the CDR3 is TGTGCCAGCAGCCAAGATTGGAGTGCCTACGAGCAGTACTTC.

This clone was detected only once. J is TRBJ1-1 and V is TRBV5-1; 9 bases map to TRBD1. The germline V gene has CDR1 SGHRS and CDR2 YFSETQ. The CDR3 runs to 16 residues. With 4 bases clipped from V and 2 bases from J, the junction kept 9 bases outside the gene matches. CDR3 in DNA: TGCGCCAGCAGCAGGGAACCGGGACAGGGAAACACTGAAGCTTTCTTT. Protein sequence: CASSREPGQGNTEAFF.

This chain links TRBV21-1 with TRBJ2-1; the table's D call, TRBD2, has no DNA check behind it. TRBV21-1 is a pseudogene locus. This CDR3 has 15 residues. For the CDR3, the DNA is TGTGCCAGCAGCAATAATAAGCGGGGGATCCATGAGCAGTTCTTC. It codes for CASSNNKRGIHEQFF.

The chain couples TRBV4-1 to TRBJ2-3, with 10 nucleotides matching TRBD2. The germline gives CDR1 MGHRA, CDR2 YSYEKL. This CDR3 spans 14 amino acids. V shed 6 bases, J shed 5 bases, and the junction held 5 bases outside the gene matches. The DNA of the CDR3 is TGCGCCAGCAGTGCCCTAGCGGGGGTAGATACGCAGTATTTT. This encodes CASSALAGVDTQYF.

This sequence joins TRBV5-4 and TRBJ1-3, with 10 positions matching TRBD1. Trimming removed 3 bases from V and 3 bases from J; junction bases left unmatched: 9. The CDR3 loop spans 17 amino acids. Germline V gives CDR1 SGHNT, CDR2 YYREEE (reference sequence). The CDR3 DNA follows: TGTGCCAGCAGCTCTGGCATGGGACAGGGGAGTGGAAACACCATATATTTT. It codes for CASSSGMGQGSGNTIYF.

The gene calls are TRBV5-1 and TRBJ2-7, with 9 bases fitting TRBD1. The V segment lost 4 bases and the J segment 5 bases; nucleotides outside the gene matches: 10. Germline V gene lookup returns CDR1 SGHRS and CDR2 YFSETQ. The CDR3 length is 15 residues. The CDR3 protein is CASSPGGTGRHEQYF. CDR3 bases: TGCGCCAGCAGCCCCGGGGGGACAGGGCGCCACGAGCAGTACTTC.

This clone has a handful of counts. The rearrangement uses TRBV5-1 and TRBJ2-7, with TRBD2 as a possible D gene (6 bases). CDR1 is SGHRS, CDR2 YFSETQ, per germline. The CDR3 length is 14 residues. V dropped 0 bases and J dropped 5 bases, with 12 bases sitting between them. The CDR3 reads CASSLGGGADEQYF. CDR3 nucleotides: TGCGCCAGCAGCTTGGGAGGAGGGGCGGACGAGCAGTACTTC.

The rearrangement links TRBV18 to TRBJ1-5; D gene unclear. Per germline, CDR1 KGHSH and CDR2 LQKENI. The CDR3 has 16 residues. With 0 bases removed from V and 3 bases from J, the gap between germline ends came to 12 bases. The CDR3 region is CASSPPSGQTNQPQHF. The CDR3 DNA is TGTGCCAGCTCACCACCAAGTGGGCAGACCAATCAGCCCCAGCATTTT.

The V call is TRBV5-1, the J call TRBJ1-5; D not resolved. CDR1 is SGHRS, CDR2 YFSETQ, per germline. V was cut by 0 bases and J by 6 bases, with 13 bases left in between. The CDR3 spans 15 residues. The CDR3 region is CASSLGGESGQPQHF. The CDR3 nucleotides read TGCGCCAGCAGCTTGGGCGGGGAGTCAGGTCAGCCCCAGCATTTT.

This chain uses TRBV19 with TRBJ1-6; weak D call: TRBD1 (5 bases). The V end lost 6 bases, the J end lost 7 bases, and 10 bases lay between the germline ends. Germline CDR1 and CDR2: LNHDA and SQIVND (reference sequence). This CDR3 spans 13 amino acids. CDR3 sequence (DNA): TGTGCCAGTAGACAGGACCACAATTCACCCCTCCACTTT. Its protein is CASRQDHNSPLHF.